The 13 T cell receptor beta chains below were found in one sample sequenced in a study of cytomegalovirus exposure and HLA in healthy donors. The PCR ran on 60 Vbeta and 13 Jbeta primers. Here immunoSEQ multiplex PCR was the method, and the copy in TCRdb shows in-frame clones only, minus some. This sample carries about 110,000 clones, 75% of them seen once, and the ten largest clones take 2.5% to 3%. The sequenced material came from PBMCs. The source is a male donor in good health and CMV-seropositive.

The chain couples TRBV19 to TRBJ1-2; 7 bases are shared with TRBD1. This CDR3 region has 14 residues. V lost 6 bases and J lost 1; bases outside the gene matches: 5. Looked up from germline, CDR1 is LNHDA and CDR2 is SQIVND (reference sequence). The CDR3 is CASSATGFNYGYTF. CDR3 DNA: TGTGCCAGTAGCGCGACAGGGTTTAACTATGGCTACACCTTC. The full variable domain, its missing parts supplied by reference TRBV19 and TRBJ1-2, is DGGITQSPKYLFRKEGQNVTLSCEQNLNHDAMYWYRQDPGQGLRLIYYSQIVNDFQKGDIAEGYSVSREKKESFPLTVTSAQKNPTAFYLCASSATGFNYGYTFGSGTRLTVV.

The chain uses TRBV7-8 and TRBJ1-5, with D uncertain. The V gene's germline CDR1 is SGHVS and CDR2 FQNEAQ. The CDR3 is made up of 16 amino acids. Deletions cut 3 bases from V and 0 bases from J, with 12 bases between. The CDR3 region is CASSFSPVYSNQPQHF. CDR3 sequence (DNA): TGTGCCAGCAGCTTTAGTCCTGTTTATAGCAATCAGCCCCAGCATTTT.

The gene calls are TRBV2 and TRBJ2-1; TRBD1 might be the D (5 bases). V lost 2 bases and J 0 bases, leaving 11 bases between the germline ends. The CDR3 extends over 16 amino acids. Per germline, CDR1 SNHLY and CDR2 FYNNEI. Written as DNA, the CDR3 is TGTGCCAGCAGTGAAAACAGGCAGAGCTCCTACAATGAGCAGTTCTTC. This encodes CASSENRQSSYNEQFF.

The chain carries TRBV7-2 and TRBJ2-7; TRBD2 is a possible D gene (7 bases). The CDR3 extends over 13 amino acids. Germline V gene lookup returns CDR1 SGHTA and CDR2 FQGNSA. Trimming pared 6 bases from V and 2 bases from J, leaving 11 bases between. The chain's CDR3 is CASSRGGTYEQYF. CDR3 DNA: TGTGCCAGCAGTCGCGGGGGCACCTACGAGCAGTACTTC.

The V gene is TRBV6-5, the J gene TRBJ2-1, with 9 bases that match TRBD1. The V gene end was trimmed by 2 bases and the J gene end by 7 bases; junction bases not matched to a gene: 9. Per germline, CDR1 MNHEY and CDR2 SVGAGI. The CDR3 has 16 amino acids. CDR3 protein: CASSYTGTGKGNEQFF. CDR3 nucleotides: TGTGCCAGCAGTTACACTGGGACAGGGAAGGGGAATGAGCAGTTCTTC.

This clone was counted only a few times. The J gene is TRBJ1-2, the V gene TRBV27; 9 bases are a match to TRBD1. CDR1 and CDR2 (germline): MNHEY, SMNVEV (reference sequence). The CDR3 length is 15 residues. V lost 5 bases, J lost 4 bases, and 8 bases stayed unmatched. CDR3 residues: CASSLGQGSLYGYTF. The DNA for the CDR3 is TGTGCCAGCAGTCTAGGACAGGGGTCTCTCTATGGCTACACCTTC.

The genes are TRBV5-1 and TRBJ1-1; D is ambiguous. Germline V lookup: CDR1 SGHRS, CDR2 YFSETQ. CDR3 length: 15 amino acids. Trimming cost V 0 bases and J 3 bases, with 12 bases left between them. The CDR3, as DNA: TGCGCCAGCAGCTTGGCCGGGTCTTTGGACACTGAAGCTTTCTTT. Protein sequence: CASSLAGSLDTEAFF.

The chain recombines TRBV28 with TRBJ2-5, with D possibly being TRBD1 (6 bases). The germline gives CDR1 MDHEN, CDR2 SYDVKM. V lost 3 bases, J lost 5 bases, and 10 bases lay in between. The CDR3 extends over 13 amino acids. CDR3 sequence: CASSLEQGETQYF. The CDR3 bases are TGTGCCAGCAGTTTGGAGCAGGGGGAGACCCAGTACTTC.

The CDR3 region has the DNA TGTGCCAGCAGTTCATGGACAGGGGAGAACTATGGCTACACCTTC. It yields the protein CASSSWTGENYGYTF. This rearrangement joins TRBV28 to TRBJ1-2; 9 bases line up with TRBD1. Germline CDR1 is MDHEN and CDR2 is SYDVKM. The CDR3 contains 15 residues. Unmatched junction bases numbered 5, after V lost 4 bases and J lost 2 bases.

This sequence joins TRBV6-6 and TRBJ1-1, with D tentatively TRBD1 (5 bases). In germline, CDR1 is MNHNY, CDR2 SVGAGI (reference sequence). There are 14 residues in the CDR3. V dropped 7 bases and J dropped 0 bases, with 12 bases sitting between them. As DNA, the CDR3 is TGTGCCAGCAAAATGGACACCTTGAACACTGAAGCTTTCTTT. Its protein product is CASKMDTLNTEAFF.

This clone appeared a single time. This chain joins TRBV30 and TRBJ2-2; D is uncertain. Germline V CDR1 and CDR2: GTSNPN, SVGIG (reference sequence). The CDR3 has 12 amino acids. V was clipped by 3 bases and J by 3 bases, with 5 bases between them. As DNA, the CDR3 is TGTGCCTGGAGCCGGGACACCGGGGAGCTGTTTTTT. Its translation: CAWSRDTGELFF.

The V call is TRBV7-2, the J call TRBJ1-1; TRBD1 aligns across 7 bases. Germline CDR1 and CDR2: SGHTA and FQGNSA. V lost 7 bases and J lost 0; bases outside the gene matches: 14. The CDR3 runs 17 residues. The CDR3 here is CASNILRTGAMNTEAFF. CDR3 sequence (DNA): TGTGCCAGCAACATACTACGCACAGGGGCTATGAACACTGAAGCTTTCTTT.

This chain connects TRBV30 to TRBJ1-1; D is perhaps TRBD1 (6 bases). V was trimmed by 3 bases and J by 1 base, leaving 12 bases between them. Germline V gives CDR1 GTSNPN, CDR2 SVGIG (reference sequence). There are 14 residues in the CDR3. This CDR3 is CAWRADRQNTEAFF. In DNA form, the CDR3 reads TGTGCCTGGAGGGCTGACAGGCAGAACACTGAAGCTTTCTTT.